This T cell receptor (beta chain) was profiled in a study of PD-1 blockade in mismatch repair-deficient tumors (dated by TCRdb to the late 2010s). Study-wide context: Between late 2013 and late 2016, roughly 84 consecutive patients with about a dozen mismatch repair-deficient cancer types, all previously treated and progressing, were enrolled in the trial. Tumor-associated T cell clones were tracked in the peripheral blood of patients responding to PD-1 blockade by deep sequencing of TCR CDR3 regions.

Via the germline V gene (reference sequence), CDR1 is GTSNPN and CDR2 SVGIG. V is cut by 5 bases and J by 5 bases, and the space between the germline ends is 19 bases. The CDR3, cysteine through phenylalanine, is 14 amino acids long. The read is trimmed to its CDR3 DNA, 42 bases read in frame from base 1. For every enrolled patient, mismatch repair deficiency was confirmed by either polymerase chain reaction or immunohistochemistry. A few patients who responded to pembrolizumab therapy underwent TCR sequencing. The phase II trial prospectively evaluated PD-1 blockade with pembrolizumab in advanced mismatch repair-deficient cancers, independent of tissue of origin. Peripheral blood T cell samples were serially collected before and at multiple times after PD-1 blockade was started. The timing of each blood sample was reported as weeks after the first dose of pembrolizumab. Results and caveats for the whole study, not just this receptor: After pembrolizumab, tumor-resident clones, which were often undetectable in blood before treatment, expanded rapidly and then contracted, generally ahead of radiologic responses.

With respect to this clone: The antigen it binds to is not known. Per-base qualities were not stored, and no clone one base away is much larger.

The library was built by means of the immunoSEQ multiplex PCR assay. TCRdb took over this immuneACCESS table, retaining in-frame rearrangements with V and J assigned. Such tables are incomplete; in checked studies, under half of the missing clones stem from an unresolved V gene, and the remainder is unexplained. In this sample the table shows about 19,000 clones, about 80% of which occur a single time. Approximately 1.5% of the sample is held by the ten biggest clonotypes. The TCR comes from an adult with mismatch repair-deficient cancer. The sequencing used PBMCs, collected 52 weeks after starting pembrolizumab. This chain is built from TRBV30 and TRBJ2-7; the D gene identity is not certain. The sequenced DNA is TGTGCCTGGGGGCGAATCCACAACAAAGACGAGCAGTACTTC. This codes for CAWGRIHNKDEQYF.